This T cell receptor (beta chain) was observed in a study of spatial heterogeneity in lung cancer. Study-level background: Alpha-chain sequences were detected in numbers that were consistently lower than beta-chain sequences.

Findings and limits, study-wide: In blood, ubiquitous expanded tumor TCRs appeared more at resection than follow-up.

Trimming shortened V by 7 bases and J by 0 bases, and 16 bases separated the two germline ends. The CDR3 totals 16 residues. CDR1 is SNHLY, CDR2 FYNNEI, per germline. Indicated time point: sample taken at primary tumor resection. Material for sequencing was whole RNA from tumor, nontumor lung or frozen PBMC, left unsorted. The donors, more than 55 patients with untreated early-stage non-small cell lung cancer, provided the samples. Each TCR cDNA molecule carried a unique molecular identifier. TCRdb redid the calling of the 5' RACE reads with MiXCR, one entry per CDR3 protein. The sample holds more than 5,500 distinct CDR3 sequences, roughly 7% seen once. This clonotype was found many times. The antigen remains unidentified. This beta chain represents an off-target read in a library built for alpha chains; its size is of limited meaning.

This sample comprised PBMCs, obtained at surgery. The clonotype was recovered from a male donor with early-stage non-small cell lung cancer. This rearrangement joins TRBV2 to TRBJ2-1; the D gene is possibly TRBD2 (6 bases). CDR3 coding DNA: TGTGCCAGCACCGATCCGCGGGGCCCCTCCTACAATGAGCAGTTCTTC. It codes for CASTDPRGPSYNEQFF.